These T cell receptor beta chains were read from a single sample in a study of cytomegalovirus exposure and HLA in healthy donors. Profiled with immunoSEQ multiplex PCR; TCRdb holds only in-frame clones, not every one. The table for this sample gives under 95,000 clones. The specimen was PBMCs. These receptors came from a man between 50 and 59 years old in good health and CMV-seronegative. Each CDR3 is given with its conserved first and last residue. D genes are given only for firm matches.

NA	TRBV4-2	TRBJ1-1	CASSQGQNTEAFF	TGTGCCAGCAGCCAAGGGCAGAACACTGAAGCTTTCTTT
NA	TRBV7-2	TRBJ1-2	CASSEPVVRDGYTF	TGTGCCAGCAGCGAGCCAGTTGTGCGGGACGGCTACACCTTC
NA	TRBV6-6	TRBJ1-5	CASSTTGSQPQHF	TGTGCCAGCAGCACTACAGGGTCTCAGCCCCAGCATTTT
NA	TRBV11-3	TRBJ2-7	CASSPDITTGEQYF	TGTGCCAGCAGCCCTGACATTACAACTGGGGAGCAGTACTTC
NA	TRBV4-2	TRBJ2-2	CASSQAVQNTGELFF	TGTGCCAGCAGCCAAGCAGTTCAGAACACCGGGGAGCTGTTTTTT
TRBD1	TRBV27	TRBJ1-4	CASSLAGTDNEKLFF	TGTGCCAGCAGTTTAGCCGGGACAGACAATGAAAAACTGTTTTTT
TRBD1	TRBV10-3	TRBJ2-5	CAARTGVDETQYF	TGTGCCGCAAGGACAGGGGTTGATGAGACCCAGTACTTC
NA	TRBV7-2	TRBJ2-2	CASSPPGAGELFF	TGTGCCAGCAGCCCCCCCGGGGCCGGGGAGCTGTTTTTT
TRBD1	TRBV6-6	TRBJ1-3	CASRDRDSGNTIYF	TGTGCCAGCAGGGACAGGGACTCTGGAAACACCATATATTTT
TRBD1	TRBV5-1	TRBJ1-1	CASGKTGGAGNTEAFF	TGCGCCAGCGGAAAAACAGGGGGCGCGGGGAACACTGAAGCTTTCTTT
NA	TRBV6-5	TRBJ2-5	CASSYGAAQETQYF	TGTGCCAGCAGTTATGGAGCGGCCCAAGAGACCCAGTACTTC
TRBD1	TRBV18	TRBJ2-6	CASSPFLTGAASGANVLTF	TGTGCCAGCTCACCATTCTTAACAGGGGCCGCCTCTGGGGCCAACGTCCTGACTTTC